The 19 T cell receptor beta chains given below trace back to one sample, sequenced in a study of blood T cells in healthy people across ages. The second PCR ran roughly 6 to 11 cycles with a sample-barcoded 5' primer and J-beta primers. TCRdb re-analysed the 5' RACE reads in MiXCR, keeping a single row per CDR3 protein. The sample yields 750,000 to 850,000 distinct CDR3 sequences, approximately 25% seen once. These same records also appear under a second study, on T cells of mothers and their children.

The sequenced material came from blood. The receptors derive from a boy aged 5-17 years in good health.

The chain uses TRBV9 and TRBJ2-2; unclear D gene. CDR1 SGDLS and CDR2 YYNGEE come from the germline V gene. Trimming shortened V by 0 bases and J by 4 bases, and 10 bases separated the two germline ends. The CDR3 is made up of 15 amino acids. In DNA form, the CDR3 reads TGTGCCAGCAGCGTAGATGGGGTGGCCACCGGGGAGCTGTTTTTT. Protein: CASSVDGVATGELFF.

This clonotype came up a few times. This rearrangement joins TRBV2 to TRBJ1-5, with 9 bases matching TRBD1. The CDR3 has 14 amino acids. Unmatched junction bases numbered 6, after V lost 6 bases and J lost 6 bases. Germline V gene sequence: CDR1 SNHLY, CDR2 FYNNEI. As DNA, the CDR3 is TGTGCCAGCAGCACCGGGACAGGGACTCAGCCCCAGCATTTT. Protein: CASSTGTGTQPQHF. The full variable domain, its missing parts supplied by reference TRBV2 and TRBJ1-5, is EPEVTQTPSHQVTQMGQEVILRCVPISNHLYFYWYRQILGQKVEFLVSFYNNEISEKSEIFDDQFSVERPDGSNFTLKIRSTKLEDSAMYFCASSTGTGTQPQHFGDGTRLSIL.

J is TRBJ1-6 and V is TRBV7-8, with a possible D match to TRBD1 (5 bases). CDR3 length: 15 amino acids. V shed 0 bases and J shed 4 bases, with 7 bases lying between them. Germline V gives CDR1 SGHVS, CDR2 FQNEAQ. The CDR3 sequence is CASSLARGYNSPLHF. CDR3 coding DNA: TGTGCCAGCAGCTTAGCGCGGGGGTATAATTCACCCCTCCACTTT.

CDR3 in amino acids: CASSQGWATSGANVLTF. In DNA, the CDR3 is TGTGCCAGCAGCCAAGGGTGGGCCACCTCTGGGGCCAACGTCCTGACTTTC. This chain connects TRBV3-1 to TRBJ2-6, with D uncertain. The V end lost 1 base, the J end lost 0 bases, and 10 bases lay between the germline ends. Looked up from germline, CDR1 is LGHDT and CDR2 is YNNKEL (reference sequence). The CDR3 extends over 17 amino acids.

This clonotype was detected only a few times. This chain links TRBV7-2 with TRBJ2-1, with D perhaps matching TRBD1 (7 bases). Trimming took off 0 bases at V and 12 bases at J, with 12 bases between the two ends. Germline V gives CDR1 SGHTA, CDR2 FQGNSA. There are 13 residues in the CDR3. CDR3 sequence reads: CASSLAPRDRQFF. The CDR3 DNA follows: TGTGCCAGCAGCTTAGCACCGCGGGACAGGCAGTTCTTC.

This clonotype has more than one count but fewer than ten. The V gene is TRBV30, the J gene TRBJ2-5; D perhaps matches TRBD2 (5 bases). The closer fit of TRBJ2-7 to the DNA end suggests the J call may be wrong. The CDR3 consists of 11 residues. The germline gives CDR1 GTSNPN, CDR2 SVGIG (reference sequence). The CDR3 sequence: CAWNGMHEQYF. The DNA of the CDR3 is TGTGCCTGGAACGGGATGCACGAGCAGTACTTC.

This clonotype appeared a few times. The chain uses TRBV10-3 and TRBJ1-1; a weak D match, TRBD1 (6 bases). Germline V lookup: CDR1 ENHRY, CDR2 SYGVKD. The length of the CDR3 is 16 residues. Trimming cost V 3 bases and J 1 base, with 15 bases left between them. CDR3: CAISEAGGGRNTEAFF. The CDR3 DNA is TGTGCCATCAGTGAAGCGGGGGGCGGAAGGAACACTGAAGCTTTCTTT.

This clonotype was recorded a few times. The chain uses TRBV12-3 or TRBV12-4 and TRBJ2-1; 15 bases are a match to TRBD2. The CDR3 runs to 15 residues. V lost 6 bases, J lost 9 bases, and 6 bases stayed unmatched. CDR3 nucleotides: TGTGCCAGCAGGCAGGGACTAGCGGGGGGACCTGAGCAGTTCTTC. Its translation: CASRQGLAGGPEQFF.

This clonotype was detected a few times. The V and J genes are TRBV3-1 and TRBJ2-2; D ambiguous. The CDR3 runs 15 residues. Trimming shortened V by 0 bases and J by 2 bases, and 7 bases separated the two germline ends. Germline V CDR1 and CDR2: LGHDT, YNNKEL (reference sequence). In DNA, the CDR3 is TGTGCCAGCAGCCAAGACGACATTAACACCGGGGAGCTGTTTTTT. It codes for CASSQDDINTGELFF.

This clonotype appeared a single time. J is TRBJ1-2 and V is TRBV9; 7 positions agree with TRBD1. V dropped 0 bases and J dropped 5; count of bases not matched to a gene: 7. Germline V gene sequence: CDR1 SGDLS, CDR2 YYNGEE. The CDR3 has 15 amino acids. CDR3 residues: CASSVVEGAGYGYTF. Written as DNA, the CDR3 is TGTGCCAGCAGCGTAGTGGAGGGGGCGGGGTATGGCTACACCTTC.

The J gene is TRBJ1-6, the V gene TRBV7-2; D uncertain. Germline values: CDR1 SGHTA, CDR2 FQGNSA. Trimming took off 2 bases at V and 10 bases at J, with 15 bases between the two ends. There are 15 residues in the CDR3. The chain's CDR3 is CASSLFIGGDSPLHF. The CDR3, as DNA: TGTGCCAGCAGCTTATTTATAGGAGGTGACTCACCCCTCCACTTT. Supplemented by reference TRBV7-2 and TRBJ1-6, the full variable domain reads GAGVSQSPSNKVTEKGKDVELRCDPISGHTALYWYRQSLGQGLEFLIYFQGNSAPDKSGLPSDRFSAERTGGSVSTLTIQRTQQEDSAVYLCASSLFIGGDSPLHFGNGTRLTVT.

This chain connects TRBV5-1 to TRBJ2-1; D perhaps matches TRBD2 (6 bases). Germline CDR1 SGHRS, CDR2 YFSETQ. The CDR3 spans 16 residues. With 3 bases removed from V and 6 bases from J, the gap between germline ends came to 19 bases. DNA for the CDR3: TGCGCCAGCAGCTCCACCGCAAGTACTAGCTCCAATGAGCAGTTCTTC. This gives the protein CASSSTASTSSNEQFF.

This clonotype occurred a few times. The V gene is TRBV14, the J gene TRBJ2-5, with 11 bases aligning to TRBD1. The length of the CDR3 is 15 residues. The germline gives CDR1 SGHDN, CDR2 FVKESK. V dropped 4 bases and J dropped 5; count of bases not matched to a gene: 6. CDR3 nucleotide sequence: TGTGCCAGCAGCCGAACCGGGACAGGGGGGGAGACCCAGTACTTC. It specifies CASSRTGTGGETQYF.

This clonotype was counted between two and nine times. The chain uses TRBV7-6 and TRBJ2-5; 11 nucleotides align to TRBD1. Trimming at V came to 5 bases and at J to 1 base, leaving 6 bases not matched to a gene. The CDR3 covers 16 residues. The germline V gene encodes CDR1 SGHVS and CDR2 FNYEAQ. The DNA for the CDR3 is TGTGCCAGCAGCCGGACAGGGGGCCCCATCCAAGAGACCCAGTACTTC. Translation: CASSRTGGPIQETQYF.

This clonotype was recorded at least ten times. The V call is TRBV7-9, the J call TRBJ1-4, with 7 bases lining up with TRBD1. J was trimmed by 8 bases and V by 1 base; bases with no gene match: 10. The CDR3 is made up of 16 amino acids. The germline CDR1 and CDR2 sequences are SEHNR and FQNEAQ (reference sequence). The CDR3 DNA reads TGTGCCAGCAGCTTAGGCCCTACCGGGACAGACGAAAAACTGTTTTTT. Translating gives CASSLGPTGTDEKLFF.

J is TRBJ2-5 and V is TRBV5-1; D unresolved. Trimming stripped 0 bases from V and 1 base from J, with 13 bases between. The V gene's germline CDR1 is SGHRS and CDR2 YFSETQ. The CDR3 has 16 amino acids. The CDR3 reads CASSLGSVILQETQYF. CDR3 DNA sequence: TGCGCCAGCAGCTTGGGATCGGTAATACTCCAAGAGACCCAGTACTTC.

This chain links TRBV12-3 or TRBV12-4 with TRBJ2-1; perhaps TRBD1 as D (5 bases). The V end was cut by 5 bases, the J end by 13 bases, with 18 bases between. The CDR3 sequence is 13 residues long. CDR3 amino acids: CASSPDTLSSQFF. CDR3 nucleotide sequence: TGTGCCAGCAGTCCGGACACGCTGAGTTCCCAGTTCTTC.

This clonotype appeared many times. The chain has TRBV27 and TRBJ1-5; 8 nucleotides agree with TRBD1. The CDR3 sequence is 15 residues long. Trimming removed 4 bases from V and 2 bases from J; junction bases left unmatched: 4. CDR1 and CDR2 (germline): MNHEY, SMNVEV (reference sequence). The CDR3 here is CASSSGGSGNQPQHF. Written as DNA, the CDR3 is TGTGCCAGCAGTTCAGGGGGCTCTGGCAATCAGCCCCAGCATTTT.

The J gene is TRBJ2-5, the V gene TRBV5-1; perhaps TRBD2 as D (5 bases). Near its end, the DNA agrees better with TRBJ2-7, so the J call may be wrong. The germline V gene has CDR1 SGHRS and CDR2 YFSETQ. This CDR3 is built from 16 residues. The CDR3, as DNA: TGCGCCAGCAGCGACCTTCCTCCGGAGGTGGGCTACGAGCAGTACTTC. Translation gives CASSDLPPEVGYEQYF.